The sequence of this TCR beta chain was determined in a study of blood T cells in healthy people across ages. The wider study: Template switching caught about one barcoded beta molecule for each two T cells. Study results and caveats: Researchers judged that diversity estimates from one million T cells fell short of true values.

In this sample, this clonotype turned up a few times. Antigen specificity is unknown. With each sample, at least 5 micrograms of total RNA were extracted. It was with a sample-barcoded 5' primer and a J-beta primer mix that a second PCR of roughly 6 to 11 cycles was run. TCRdb reanalysed the 5' RACE reads using MiXCR and keeps one entry per CDR3 protein. This sample has hundreds of thousands of distinct CDR3 sequences, with 40% to 50% found just once. Sequencing input: blood. This clonotype was sampled from a man between 60 and 70 years old in good health.

In nucleotides, the CDR3 is TGTGCCAGCAGTTACGTTGACAGGGATGAGACCCAGTACTTC. Protein: CASSYVDRDETQYF. The chain combines TRBV6-2 or TRBV6-3 with TRBJ2-5; 7 bases are a match to TRBD1. The germline V gene encodes CDR1 MNHEY and CDR2 SVGEGT. With V trimmed by 2 bases and J by 5 bases, 5 bases remained unmatched. There are 14 residues in the CDR3.